This note documents a single T cell receptor beta chain sequence. The table lists this clonotype with a count of one. The specificity of this receptor is unknown. No base quality values were provided; no much bigger clone lies one nucleotide off. On its own, one read is weak support. Libraries were made using multiplex PCR. Sequencing was performed on an Illumina HiSeq 2500. TCRbeta libraries were constructed through three rounds of nested PCR with primers (Table S4) according to protocols adapted from ARM-PCR. Before sequencing, PCR products of 200-500 bp were cut from the gel and purified using the QIAquick gel extraction kit. Turning to the authors' computational methods: Reads were cleaned using Trimmomatic, were merged into complete CDR3 sequences using FLASH, and were assigned to V(D)J germline segments using MiTCR. Clonal diversity was computed as the inverse Simpson's index with VDJtools. A read counted as productive if the sequence was in-frame and lacked a premature stop codon. The raw public data were reprocessed by TCRdb itself: fastp quality trimming at Q25, MiXCR clonotype calling, in-frame beta chains only. Rows merge per CDR3 protein into single entries with the most common DNA and genes. The V and J calls come from TCRdb's annotation, not from the publication. The sample data list roughly 67,000 distinct CDR3 sequences, and roughly three quarters of these were observed just once. The top ten constitute more than 35% of the sample.

These data come from a study of tumor and adjacent non-tumor tissue in lung cancer listed by TCRdb under 2018. Regarding the complete study: The cohort included eleven to twelve adenocarcinoma, a couple of squamous cell carcinoma and 1 small cell lung cancer patients. The 15 enrolled patients, of whom around 10 were men and 5 were women, were aged about 31 to 80 years and were diagnosed with TNM stage I to III disease. A total of 95 million to 150 million productive TCRbeta reads were generated by sequencing, corresponding to an average of approximately 4 million reads per sample. TCRbeta CDR3 sequencing was performed on roughly 27 paired specimens, with one tumor sample and one normal lung sample collected per patient. Bulk TCRbeta repertoires were compared between lung tumor tissue and matched distant non-tumor lung tissue obtained from around 14 lung cancer patients. Points the paper makes about the study in general: Significantly higher TCR diversity (inverse Simpson) was observed in tumor tissue than in normal lung tissue (around 460 vs 160, P = 0.0075, Mann-Whitney U test). Significantly higher TCR diversity was found in younger patients, and higher tumor TCR diversity was associated with shorter overall and disease-free survival. The top 100 clones accounted for a significantly larger cumulative portion of the repertoire in normal lung than in tumor tissue. The cohort had only about 14 patients, and the authors noted that larger samples and more detailed clinical data are needed. Peripheral blood was not sequenced, so blood TCRbeta repertoires were not examined in the lung cancer patients of the study. Neither the sequencing platform nor unique molecular identifiers are named or mentioned anywhere in the methods.

Bulk unsorted tissue served as the source for RNA extraction, and RNA quality was assessed using a NanoDrop ND-1000 and an Agilent 2100. Normal lung samples were distant non-tumor tissue taken more than 3 cm from the tumor edge. The donors were newly diagnosed lung cancer patients admitted for thoracic surgery in China from August to November 2014 who had not received prior chemotherapy. Patients with previous radiotherapy or chemotherapy, or with another concurrent cancer, were excluded from the study. Surgical tissue pieces of about 1-2.2 cm3 were preserved in RNAlater solution and stored at -80 °C until use. For CDR1 and CDR2, the germline V gene lists SGHAT and FQNNGV. The CDR3 holds 12 amino acids from the cysteine to the phenylalanine. Just CDR3 DNA is preserved here, 36 bases in frame from base 1. A distance of 15 bases separates the germline ends of V and J, which lose 6 bases and 10 bases respectively.

This chain joins TRBV11-2 to TRBJ1-2, with TRBD1 as a weak D call on 6 bases. This sequence was found in a man between 60 and 75 years old with non-small cell lung cancer. Sequencing input: distant non-tumor lung tissue. The bases are TGTGCCAGCAGAACAGGGATAGGTGTCTACACCTTC. Its protein reads: CASRTGIGVYTF.